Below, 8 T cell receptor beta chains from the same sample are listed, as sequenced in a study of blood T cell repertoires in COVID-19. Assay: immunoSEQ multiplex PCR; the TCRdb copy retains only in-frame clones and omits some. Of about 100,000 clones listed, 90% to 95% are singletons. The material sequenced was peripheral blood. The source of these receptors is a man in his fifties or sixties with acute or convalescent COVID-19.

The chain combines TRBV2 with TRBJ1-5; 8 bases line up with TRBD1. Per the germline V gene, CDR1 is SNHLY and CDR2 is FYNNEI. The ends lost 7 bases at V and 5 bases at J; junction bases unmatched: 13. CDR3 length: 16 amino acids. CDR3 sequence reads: CASTLGGQGGYQPQHF. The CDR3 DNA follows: TGTGCCAGCACCTTGGGCGGACAGGGCGGGTATCAGCCCCAGCATTTT.

The DNA for the CDR3 is TGTGCCAGCAGTTATTCGGGACAGGGGAGCAATCAGCCCCAGCATTTT. Amino acid sequence: CASSYSGQGSNQPQHF. V is TRBV28 and J is TRBJ1-5; 10 nucleotides line up with TRBD1. CDR3 length equals 16 residues. V trimming: 4 bases; J trimming: 1 base; junction bases outside the gene matches: 4. Germline V gene data show CDR1 as MDHEN and CDR2 as SYDVKM.

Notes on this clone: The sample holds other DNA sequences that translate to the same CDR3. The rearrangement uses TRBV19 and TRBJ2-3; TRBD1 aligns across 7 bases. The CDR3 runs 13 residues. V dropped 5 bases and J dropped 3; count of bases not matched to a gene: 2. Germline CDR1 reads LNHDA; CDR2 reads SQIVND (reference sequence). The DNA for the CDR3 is TGTGCCAGTAGTTTGACAGGGACAGATACGCAGTATTTT. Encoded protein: CASSLTGTDTQYF. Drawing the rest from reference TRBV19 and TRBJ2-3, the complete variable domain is DGGITQSPKYLFRKEGQNVTLSCEQNLNHDAMYWYRQDPGQGLRLIYYSQIVNDFQKGDIAEGYSVSREKKESFPLTVTSAQKNPTAFYLCASSLTGTDTQYFGPGTRLTVL.

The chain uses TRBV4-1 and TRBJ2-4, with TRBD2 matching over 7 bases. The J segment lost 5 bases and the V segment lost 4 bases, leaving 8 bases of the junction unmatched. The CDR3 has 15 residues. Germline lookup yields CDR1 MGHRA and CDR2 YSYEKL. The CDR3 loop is CASSPRTSNQNIQYF. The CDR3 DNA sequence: TGCGCCAGCAGCCCGCGGACTAGTAATCAAAACATTCAGTACTTC.

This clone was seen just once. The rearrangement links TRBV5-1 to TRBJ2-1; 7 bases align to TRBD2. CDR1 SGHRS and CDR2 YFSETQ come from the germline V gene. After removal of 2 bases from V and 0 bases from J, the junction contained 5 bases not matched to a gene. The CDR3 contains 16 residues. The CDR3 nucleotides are TGCGCCAGCAGCTTCACTAGCGTTATCTCCTACAATGAGCAGTTCTTC. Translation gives CASSFTSVISYNEQFF.

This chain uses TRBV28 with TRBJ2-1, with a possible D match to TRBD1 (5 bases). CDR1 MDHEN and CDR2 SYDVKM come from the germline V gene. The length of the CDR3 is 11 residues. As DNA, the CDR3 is TGTGTCAGTGGGGCTTGGGGAGAGCAGTTCTTC. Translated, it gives CVSGAWGEQFF.

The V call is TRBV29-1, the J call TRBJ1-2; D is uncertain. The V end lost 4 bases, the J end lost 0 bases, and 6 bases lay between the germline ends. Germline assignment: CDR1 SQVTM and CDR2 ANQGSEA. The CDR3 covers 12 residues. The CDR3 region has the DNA TGCAGCGTTGCCCCAGCTAACTATGGCTACACCTTC. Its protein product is CSVAPANYGYTF.

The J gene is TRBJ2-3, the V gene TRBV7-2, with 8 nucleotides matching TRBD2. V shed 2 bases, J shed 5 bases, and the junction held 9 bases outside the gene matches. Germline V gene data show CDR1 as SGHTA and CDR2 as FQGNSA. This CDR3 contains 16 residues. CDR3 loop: CASSLTAGAGRDTQYF. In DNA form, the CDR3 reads TGTGCCAGCAGCTTAACAGCGGGGGCCGGGAGAGATACGCAGTATTTT.